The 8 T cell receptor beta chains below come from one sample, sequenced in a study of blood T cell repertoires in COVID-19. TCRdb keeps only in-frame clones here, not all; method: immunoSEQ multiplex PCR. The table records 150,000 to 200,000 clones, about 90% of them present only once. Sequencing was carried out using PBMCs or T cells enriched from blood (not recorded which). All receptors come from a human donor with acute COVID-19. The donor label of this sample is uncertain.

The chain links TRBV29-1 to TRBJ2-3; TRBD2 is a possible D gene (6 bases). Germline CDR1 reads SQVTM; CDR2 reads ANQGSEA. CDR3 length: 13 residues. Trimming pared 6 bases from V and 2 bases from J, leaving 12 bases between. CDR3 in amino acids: CSVEGGATDTQYF. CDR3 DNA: TGCAGCGTGGAGGGCGGGGCCACAGATACGCAGTATTTT.

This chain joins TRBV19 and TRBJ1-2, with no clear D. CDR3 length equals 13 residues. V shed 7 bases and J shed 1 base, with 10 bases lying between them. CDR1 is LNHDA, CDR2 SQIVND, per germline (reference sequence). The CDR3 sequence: CASTASFNYGYTF. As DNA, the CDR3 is TGTGCCAGTACCGCCAGTTTTAACTATGGCTACACCTTC.

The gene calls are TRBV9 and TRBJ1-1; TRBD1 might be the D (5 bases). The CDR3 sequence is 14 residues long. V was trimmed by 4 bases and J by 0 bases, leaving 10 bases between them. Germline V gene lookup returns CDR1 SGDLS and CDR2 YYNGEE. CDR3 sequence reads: CASSPGHLNTEAFF. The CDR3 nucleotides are TGTGCCAGCAGCCCAGGACATCTGAACACTGAAGCTTTCTTT.

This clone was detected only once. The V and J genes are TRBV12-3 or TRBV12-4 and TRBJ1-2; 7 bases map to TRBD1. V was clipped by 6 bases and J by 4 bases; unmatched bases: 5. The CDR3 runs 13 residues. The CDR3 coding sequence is TGTGCCAGCAGCCCCGACAGGGTCTATGGCTACACCTTC. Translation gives CASSPDRVYGYTF.

CDR3 amino acids: CASSPSGGAGETQYF. The CDR3 nucleotides read TGTGCCAGCAGCCCCAGCGGGGGGGCAGGTGAGACCCAGTACTTC. This chain joins TRBV11-2 and TRBJ2-5; 10 positions match TRBD2. The CDR3 is 15 amino acids. Trimming removed 5 bases from V and 5 bases from J; junction bases left unmatched: 8. Germline V CDR1 and CDR2: SGHAT, FQNNGV.

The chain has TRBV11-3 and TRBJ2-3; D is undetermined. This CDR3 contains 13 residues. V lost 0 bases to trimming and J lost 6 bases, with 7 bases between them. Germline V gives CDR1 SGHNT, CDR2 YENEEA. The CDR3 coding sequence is TGTGCCAGCAGCTTAGATTTCAGGGATACGCAGTATTTT. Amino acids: CASSLDFRDTQYF.

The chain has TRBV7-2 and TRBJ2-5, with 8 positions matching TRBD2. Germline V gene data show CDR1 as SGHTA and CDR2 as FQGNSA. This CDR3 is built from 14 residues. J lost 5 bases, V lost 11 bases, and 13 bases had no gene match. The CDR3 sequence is CAHRRGTSKETQYF. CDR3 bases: TGTGCCCACAGGAGAGGGACTAGTAAGGAGACCCAGTACTTC. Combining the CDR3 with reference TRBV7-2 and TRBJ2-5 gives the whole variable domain GAGVSQSPSNKVTEKGKDVELRCDPISGHTALYWYRQSLGQGLEFLIYFQGNSAPDKSGLPSDRFSAERTGGSVSTLTIQRTQQEDSAVYLCAHRRGTSKETQYFGPGTRLLVL.

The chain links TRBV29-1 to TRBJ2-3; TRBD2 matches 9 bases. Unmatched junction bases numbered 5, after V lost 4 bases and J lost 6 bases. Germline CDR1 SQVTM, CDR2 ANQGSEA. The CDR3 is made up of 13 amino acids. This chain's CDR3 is CSVVLAGPDTQYF. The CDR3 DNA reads TGCAGCGTTGTACTAGCGGGCCCCGATACGCAGTATTTT.